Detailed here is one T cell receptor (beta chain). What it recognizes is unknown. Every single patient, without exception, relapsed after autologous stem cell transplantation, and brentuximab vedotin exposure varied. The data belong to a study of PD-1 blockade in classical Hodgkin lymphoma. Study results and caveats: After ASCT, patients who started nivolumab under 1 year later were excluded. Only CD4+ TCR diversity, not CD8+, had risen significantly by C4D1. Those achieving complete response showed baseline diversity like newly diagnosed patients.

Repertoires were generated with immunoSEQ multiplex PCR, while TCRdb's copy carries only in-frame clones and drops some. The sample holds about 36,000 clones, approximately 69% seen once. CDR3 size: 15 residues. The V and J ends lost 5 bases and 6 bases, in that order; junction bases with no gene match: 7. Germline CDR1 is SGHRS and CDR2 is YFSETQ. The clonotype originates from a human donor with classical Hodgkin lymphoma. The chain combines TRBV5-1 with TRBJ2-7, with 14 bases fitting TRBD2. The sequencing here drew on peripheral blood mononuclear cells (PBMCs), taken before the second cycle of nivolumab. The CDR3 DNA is TGCGCCAGCAGGCCCGGGACTAGCGGGAGCTCCGAGCAGTACTTC. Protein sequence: CASRPGTSGSSEQYF. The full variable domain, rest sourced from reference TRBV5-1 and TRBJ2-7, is KAGVTQTPRYLIKTRGQQVTLSCSPISGHRSVSWYQQTPGQGLQFLFEYFSETQRNKGNFPGRFSGRQFSNSRSEMNVSTLELGDSALYLCASRPGTSGSSEQYFGPGTRLTVT.